The present T cell receptor (beta chain) was sequenced within a study of PD-1 blockade in mismatch repair-deficient tumors (dated by TCRdb to between 2016 and 2019). As for the study more broadly: The trial enrolled 86 consecutive patients with roughly twelve mismatch repair-deficient cancer types between 2013 and late 2016, all previously treated and progressing. Tumor-associated T cell clones were tracked in the peripheral blood of patients responding to PD-1 blockade by deep sequencing of TCR CDR3 regions.

Taken from the germline V gene (reference sequence), the CDR1 and CDR2 loops are SEHNR and FQNEAQ. The CDR3 sequence holds 16 residues, the cysteine and phenylalanine included. The read is trimmed to its CDR3 DNA, 48 bases read in frame from base 1. After removal of 5 bases from V and 6 bases from J, the junction retains 13 bases not matched to a gene. For each enrolled patient, mismatch repair deficiency was established using either polymerase chain reaction or immunohistochemistry. A few patients who responded to pembrolizumab therapy underwent TCR sequencing. The phase II trial prospectively tested pembrolizumab PD-1 blockade in advanced mismatch repair-deficient cancers regardless of tissue of origin. Peripheral blood T cell samples were gathered serially, both before PD-1 blockade started and at multiple time points afterward. The timing of each blood sample was reported as weeks after the first dose of pembrolizumab.

Broad study findings and their caveats: After pembrolizumab, tumor-resident clones, which were often undetectable in blood before treatment, expanded rapidly and then contracted, generally ahead of radiologic responses.

This clone has a single count. Its antigen remains unidentified. No base-level quality is on record; no much larger clone is a single base apart. Library construction relied on the immunoSEQ multiplex PCR assay. TCRdb's version of the immuneACCESS table is confined to in-frame rearrangements and falls short of the full clone set. An unresolved V gene accounts for under half of the shortfall where checked; the remainder is of unknown origin. For this sample there are 45,000 to 55,000 clones; more than 65% appear just once. The ten largest account for less than 9% of the sample. The sample was peripheral blood, taken approximately 20 weeks after starting pembrolizumab. The source of this sequence is an adult with mismatch repair-deficient cancer. The rearranged segments are TRBV7-9 and TRBJ2-1; the central 7 bases match TRBD2. In nucleotides, the sequence is TGTGCCAGCAGCACCAAGGCGGGAGCTCTCCTCAATGAGCAGTTCTTC. Its translation reads: CASSTKAGALLNEQFF. The full variable domain, completed from the reference TRBV7-9 and TRBJ2-1 proteins outside the CDR3, reads DTGVSQNPRHKITKRGQNVTFRCDPISEHNRLYWYRQTLGQGPEFLTYFQNEAQLEKSRLLSDRFSAERPKGSFSTLEIQRTEQGDSAMYLCASSTKAGALLNEQFFGPGTRLTVL.